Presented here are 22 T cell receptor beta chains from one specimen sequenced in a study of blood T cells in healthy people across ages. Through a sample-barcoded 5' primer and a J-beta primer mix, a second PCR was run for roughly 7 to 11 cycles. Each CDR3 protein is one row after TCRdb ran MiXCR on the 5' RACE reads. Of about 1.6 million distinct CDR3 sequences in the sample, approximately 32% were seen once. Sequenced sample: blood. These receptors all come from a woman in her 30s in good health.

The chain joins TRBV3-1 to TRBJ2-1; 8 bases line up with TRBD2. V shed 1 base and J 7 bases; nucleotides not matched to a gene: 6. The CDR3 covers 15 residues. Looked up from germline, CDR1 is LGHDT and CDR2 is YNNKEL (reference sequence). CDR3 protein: CASSQGVAGLNEQFF. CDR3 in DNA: TGTGCCAGCAGCCAAGGGGTAGCGGGGTTAAATGAGCAGTTCTTC.

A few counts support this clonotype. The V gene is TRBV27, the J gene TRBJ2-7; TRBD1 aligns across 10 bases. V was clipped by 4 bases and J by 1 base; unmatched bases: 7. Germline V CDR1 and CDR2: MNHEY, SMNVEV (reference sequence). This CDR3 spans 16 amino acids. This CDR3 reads CASSSPGDRGSYEQYF. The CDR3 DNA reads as TGTGCCAGCAGTTCGCCGGGGGACAGGGGATCCTACGAGCAGTACTTC.

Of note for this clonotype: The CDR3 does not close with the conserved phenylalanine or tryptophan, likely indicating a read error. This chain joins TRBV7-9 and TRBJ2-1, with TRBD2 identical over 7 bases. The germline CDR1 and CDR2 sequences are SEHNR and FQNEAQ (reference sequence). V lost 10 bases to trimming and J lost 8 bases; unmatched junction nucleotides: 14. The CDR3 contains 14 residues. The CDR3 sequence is CATPGGLGGDEQFS. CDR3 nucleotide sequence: TGTGCCACCCCGGGAGGCCTCGGGGGAGATGAGCAGTTCTCC.

CDR3 region: CASSLGGQGGDTQYF. Here the CDR3 DNA reads TGCGCCAGCAGCTTGGGCGGACAGGGTGGAGATACGCAGTATTTT. This chain uses TRBV5-1 with TRBJ2-3; 8 bases fit TRBD1. The V and J ends lost 0 bases and 5 bases, in that order; junction bases with no gene match: 5. The CDR3 loop spans 15 amino acids. Germline V lookup: CDR1 SGHRS, CDR2 YFSETQ.

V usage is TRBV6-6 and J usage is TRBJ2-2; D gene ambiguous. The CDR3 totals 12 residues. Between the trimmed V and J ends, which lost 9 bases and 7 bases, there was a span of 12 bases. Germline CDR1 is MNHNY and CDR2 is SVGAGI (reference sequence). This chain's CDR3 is CASTLDIGELFF. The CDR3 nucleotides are TGTGCCAGTACCCTAGATATCGGGGAGCTGTTTTTT.

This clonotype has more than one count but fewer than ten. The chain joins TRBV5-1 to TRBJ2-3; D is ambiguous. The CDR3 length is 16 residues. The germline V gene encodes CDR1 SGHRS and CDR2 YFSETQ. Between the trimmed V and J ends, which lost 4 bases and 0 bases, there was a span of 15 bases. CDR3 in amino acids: CASSPRGGYSTDTQYF. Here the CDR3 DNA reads TGCGCCAGCAGCCCCAGAGGTGGCTATAGCACAGATACGCAGTATTTT.

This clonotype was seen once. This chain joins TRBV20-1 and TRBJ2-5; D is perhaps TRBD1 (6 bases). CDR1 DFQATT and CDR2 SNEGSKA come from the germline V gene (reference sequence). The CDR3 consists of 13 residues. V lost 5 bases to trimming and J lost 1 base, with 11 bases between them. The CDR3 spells CSADTGLQETQYF. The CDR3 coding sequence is TGCAGTGCTGATACAGGGCTCCAAGAGACCCAGTACTTC.

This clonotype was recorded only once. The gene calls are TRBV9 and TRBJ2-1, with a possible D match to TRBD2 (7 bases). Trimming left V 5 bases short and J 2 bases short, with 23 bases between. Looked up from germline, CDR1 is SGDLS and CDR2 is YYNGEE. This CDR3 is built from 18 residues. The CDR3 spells CASSGGATSAPTYNEQFF. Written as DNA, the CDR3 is TGTGCCAGCAGTGGGGGGGCTACTAGCGCACCAACCTACAATGAGCAGTTCTTC.

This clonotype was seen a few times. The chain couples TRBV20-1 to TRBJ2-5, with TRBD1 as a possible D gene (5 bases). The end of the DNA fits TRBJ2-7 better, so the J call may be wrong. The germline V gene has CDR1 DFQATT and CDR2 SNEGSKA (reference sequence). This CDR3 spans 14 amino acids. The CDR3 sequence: CSASSRQSSYEQYF. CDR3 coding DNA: TGCAGTGCTAGCTCGAGACAGTCCTCCTACGAGCAGTACTTC.

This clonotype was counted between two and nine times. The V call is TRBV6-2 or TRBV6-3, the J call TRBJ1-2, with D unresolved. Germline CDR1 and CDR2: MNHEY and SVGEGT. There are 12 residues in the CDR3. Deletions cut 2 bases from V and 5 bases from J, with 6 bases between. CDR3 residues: CASSYRPYGYTF. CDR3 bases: TGTGCCAGCAGTTACAGGCCTTATGGCTACACCTTC.

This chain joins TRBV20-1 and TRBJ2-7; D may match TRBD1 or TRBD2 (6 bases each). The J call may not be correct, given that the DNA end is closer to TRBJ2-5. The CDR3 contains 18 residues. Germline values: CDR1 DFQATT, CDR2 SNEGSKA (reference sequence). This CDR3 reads CSARLTVGGQGTHETQYF. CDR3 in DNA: TGCAGTGCTAGACTTACGGTGGGAGGTCAGGGGACTCACGAGACCCAGTACTTC.

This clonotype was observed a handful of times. CDR3 residues: CASSIEGDGTDTQYF. The CDR3 region has the DNA TGTGCCAGTAGTATAGAAGGAGATGGCACAGATACGCAGTATTTT. The rearrangement links TRBV19 to TRBJ2-3; D ambiguous. V was cut by 0 bases and J by 1 base, with 8 bases left in between. This CDR3 has 15 residues. In germline, CDR1 is LNHDA, CDR2 SQIVND (reference sequence).

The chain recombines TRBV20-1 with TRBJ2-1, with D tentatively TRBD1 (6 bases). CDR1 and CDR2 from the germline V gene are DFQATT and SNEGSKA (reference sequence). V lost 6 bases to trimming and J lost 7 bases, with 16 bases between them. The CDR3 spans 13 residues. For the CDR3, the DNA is TGCAGTGCCTTCGCAGGGGTGGTTAATGAGCAGTTCTTC. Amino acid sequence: CSAFAGVVNEQFF.

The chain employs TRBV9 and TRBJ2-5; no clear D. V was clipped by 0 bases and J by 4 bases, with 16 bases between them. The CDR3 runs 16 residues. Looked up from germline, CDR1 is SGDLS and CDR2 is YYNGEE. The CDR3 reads CASSVGEGFAPETQYF. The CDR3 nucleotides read TGTGCCAGCAGCGTAGGTGAAGGGTTTGCGCCAGAGACCCAGTACTTC. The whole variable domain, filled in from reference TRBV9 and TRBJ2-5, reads DSGVTQTPKHLITATGQRVTLRCSPRSGDLSVYWYQQSLDQGLQFLIQYYNGEERAKGNILERFSAQQFPDLHSELNLSSLELGDSALYFCASSVGEGFAPETQYFGPGTRLLVL.

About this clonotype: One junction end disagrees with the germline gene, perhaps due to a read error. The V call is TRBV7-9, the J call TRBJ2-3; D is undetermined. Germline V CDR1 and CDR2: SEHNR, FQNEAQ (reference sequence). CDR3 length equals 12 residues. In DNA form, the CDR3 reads TGTGCCAGCGGCTTCCCAGCAGATACGCAGTATTTT. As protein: CASGFPADTQYF. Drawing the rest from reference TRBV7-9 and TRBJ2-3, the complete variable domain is DTGVSQNPRHKITKRGQNVTFRCDPISEHNRLYWYRQTLGQGPEFLTYFQNEAQLEKSRLLSDRFSAERPKGSFSTLEIQRTEQGDSAMYLCASGFPADTQYFGPGTRLTVL.

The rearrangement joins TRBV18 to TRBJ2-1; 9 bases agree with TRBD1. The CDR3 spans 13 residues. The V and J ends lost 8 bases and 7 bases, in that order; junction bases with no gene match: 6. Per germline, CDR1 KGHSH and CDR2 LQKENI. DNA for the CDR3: TGTGCCAGCAGACAGGGGGAGAGAAATGAGCAGTTCTTC. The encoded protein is CASRQGERNEQFF.

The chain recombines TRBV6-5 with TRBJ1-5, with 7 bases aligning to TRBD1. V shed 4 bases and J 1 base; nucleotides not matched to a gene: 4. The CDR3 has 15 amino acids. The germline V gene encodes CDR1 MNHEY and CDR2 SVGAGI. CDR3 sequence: CASSSRDRSNQPQHF. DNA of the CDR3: TGTGCCAGCAGTTCCCGGGACAGAAGCAATCAGCCCCAGCATTTT.

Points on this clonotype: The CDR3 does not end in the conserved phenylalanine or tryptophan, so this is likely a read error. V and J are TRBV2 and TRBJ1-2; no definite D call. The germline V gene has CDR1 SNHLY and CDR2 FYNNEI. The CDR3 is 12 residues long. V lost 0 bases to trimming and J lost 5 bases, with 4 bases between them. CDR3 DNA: TGTGCCAGCAGTGAAGCGCAGTATGGCTACACCTGC. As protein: CASSEAQYGYTC.

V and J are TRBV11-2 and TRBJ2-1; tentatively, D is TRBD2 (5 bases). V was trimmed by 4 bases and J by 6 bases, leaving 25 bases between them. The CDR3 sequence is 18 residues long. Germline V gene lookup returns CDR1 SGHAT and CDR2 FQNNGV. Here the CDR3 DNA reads TGTGCCAGCAGCTCTTACGCTAGTATCCGGGAACGCTTCAATGAGCAGTTCTTC. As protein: CASSSYASIRERFNEQFF. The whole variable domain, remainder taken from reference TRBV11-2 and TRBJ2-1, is EAGVAQSPRYKIIEKRQSVAFWCNPISGHATLYWYQQILGQGPKLLIQFQNNGVVDDSQLPKDRFSAERLKGVDSTLKIQPAKLEDSAVYLCASSSYASIRERFNEQFFGPGTRLTVL.

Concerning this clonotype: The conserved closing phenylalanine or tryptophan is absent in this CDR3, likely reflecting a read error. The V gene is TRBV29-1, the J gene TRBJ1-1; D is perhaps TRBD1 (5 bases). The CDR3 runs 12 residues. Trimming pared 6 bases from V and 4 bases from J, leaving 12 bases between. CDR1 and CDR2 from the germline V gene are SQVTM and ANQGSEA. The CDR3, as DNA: TGCAGCGTAGGGATGAGGGGCACTGAAGCTTTCTGT. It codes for CSVGMRGTEAFC.

The CDR3 sequence: CASSKDSGLAGGTDTQYF. The CDR3 DNA follows: TGTGCCAGCAGTAAAGATTCGGGACTAGCGGGAGGTACAGATACGCAGTATTTT. The V call is TRBV2, the J call TRBJ2-3; TRBD2 agrees at 15 bases. V lost 5 bases and J lost 3; bases outside the gene matches: 9. Germline V lookup: CDR1 SNHLY, CDR2 FYNNEI. There are 18 residues in the CDR3. Filled out from reference TRBV2 and TRBJ2-3, the complete variable domain reads EPEVTQTPSHQVTQMGQEVILRCVPISNHLYFYWYRQILGQKVEFLVSFYNNEISEKSEIFDDQFSVERPDGSNFTLKIRSTKLEDSAMYFCASSKDSGLAGGTDTQYFGPGTRLTVL.

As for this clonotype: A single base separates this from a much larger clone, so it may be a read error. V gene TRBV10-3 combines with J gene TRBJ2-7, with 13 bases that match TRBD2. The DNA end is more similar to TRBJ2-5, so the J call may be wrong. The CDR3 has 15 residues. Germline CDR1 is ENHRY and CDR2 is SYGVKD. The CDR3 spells CAISELAGGGKTQYF. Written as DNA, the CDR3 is TGTGCCATCAGTGAACTAGCGGGAGGGGGTAAGACCCAGTACTTC.